This T cell receptor beta chain derives from a study of radiation and T cells in renal cell carcinoma. Study-level results: Top tumor clonotypes rose in blood 2 weeks post-radiation, then contracted.

As for time point: blood 2 weeks post-SBRT. As for treatment: 15 Gy SBRT to primary tumor, nephrectomy 4 weeks later. CDR1 SQVTM and CDR2 ANQGSEA come from the germline V gene. This CDR3 spans 13 amino acids. The V segment lost 7 bases and the J segment 5 bases; nucleotides outside the gene matches: 5. Remarks on this clone: Its antigen remains unknown.

The assay was immunoSEQ multiplex PCR, and TCRdb's table has in-frame clones only and misses some. Among about 150,000 clones listed, 87% were seen once. The material sequenced was blood, taken from a patient whose treatment included radiotherapy and nephrectomy. This clonotype was obtained from a woman between 45 and 60 years old with renal cell carcinoma. V gene TRBV29-1 combines with J gene TRBJ2-3, with TRBD2 matching over 11 bases. CDR3 protein: CSGLAGGLDTQYF. CDR3 nucleotide sequence: TGCAGCGGTCTAGCGGGGGGATTAGATACGCAGTATTTT.